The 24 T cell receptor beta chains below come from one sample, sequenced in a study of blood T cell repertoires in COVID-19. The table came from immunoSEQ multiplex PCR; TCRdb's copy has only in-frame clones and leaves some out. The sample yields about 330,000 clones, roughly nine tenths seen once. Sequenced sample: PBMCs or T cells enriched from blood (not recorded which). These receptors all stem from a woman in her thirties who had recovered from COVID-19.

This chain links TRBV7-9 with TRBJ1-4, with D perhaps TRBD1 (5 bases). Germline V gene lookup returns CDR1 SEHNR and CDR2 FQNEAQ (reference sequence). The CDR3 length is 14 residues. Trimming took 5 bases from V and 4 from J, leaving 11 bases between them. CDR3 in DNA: TGTGCCAGCAGCCTGACAGAAAATAATGAAAAACTGTTTTTT. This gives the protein CASSLTENNEKLFF. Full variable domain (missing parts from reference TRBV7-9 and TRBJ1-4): DTGVSQNPRHKITKRGQNVTFRCDPISEHNRLYWYRQTLGQGPEFLTYFQNEAQLEKSRLLSDRFSAERPKGSFSTLEIQRTEQGDSAMYLCASSLTENNEKLFFGSGTQLSVL.

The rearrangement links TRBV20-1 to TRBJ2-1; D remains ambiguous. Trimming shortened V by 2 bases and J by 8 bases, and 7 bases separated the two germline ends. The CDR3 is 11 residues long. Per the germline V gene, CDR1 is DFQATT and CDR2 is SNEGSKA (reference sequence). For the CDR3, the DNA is TGCAGTGCTAGACAAATTTATGAGCAGTTCTTC. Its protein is CSARQIYEQFF.

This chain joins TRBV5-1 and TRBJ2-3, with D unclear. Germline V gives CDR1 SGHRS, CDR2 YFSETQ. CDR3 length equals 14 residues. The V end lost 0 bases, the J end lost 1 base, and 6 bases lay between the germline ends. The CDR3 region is CASSLVQGTDTQYF. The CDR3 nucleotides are TGCGCCAGCAGCTTGGTACAAGGCACAGATACGCAGTATTTT.

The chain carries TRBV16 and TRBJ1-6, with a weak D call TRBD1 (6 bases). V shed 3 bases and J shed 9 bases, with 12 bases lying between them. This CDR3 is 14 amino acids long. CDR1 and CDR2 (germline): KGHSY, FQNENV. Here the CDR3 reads CASSHGGLISPLHF. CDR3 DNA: TGTGCCAGCAGCCACGGGGGGCTGATTTCACCCCTCCACTTT.

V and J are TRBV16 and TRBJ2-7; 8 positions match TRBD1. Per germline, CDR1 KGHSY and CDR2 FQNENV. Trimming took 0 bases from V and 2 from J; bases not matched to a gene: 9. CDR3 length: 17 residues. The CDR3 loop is CASSQSRGKDRAYEQYF. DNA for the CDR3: TGTGCCAGCAGCCAATCACGGGGAAAGGACAGGGCCTACGAGCAGTACTTC.

CDR3 sequence reads: CASSPGQRSSNQPQHF. CDR3 nucleotide sequence: TGTGCCAGCAGCCCGGGACAGAGGAGTAGCAATCAGCCCCAGCATTTT. The V and J genes are TRBV28 and TRBJ1-5, with 7 bases fitting TRBD1. CDR1 is MDHEN and CDR2 is SYDVKM in the germline V gene. This CDR3 has 16 amino acids. With 6 bases clipped from V and 0 bases from J, the junction kept 8 bases outside the gene matches.

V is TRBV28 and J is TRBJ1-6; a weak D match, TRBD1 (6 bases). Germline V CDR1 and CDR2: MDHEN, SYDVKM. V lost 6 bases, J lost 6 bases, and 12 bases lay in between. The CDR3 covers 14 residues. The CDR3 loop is CASSQGQPNSPLHF. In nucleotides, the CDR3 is TGTGCCAGCAGCCAAGGACAGCCTAATTCACCCCTCCACTTT.

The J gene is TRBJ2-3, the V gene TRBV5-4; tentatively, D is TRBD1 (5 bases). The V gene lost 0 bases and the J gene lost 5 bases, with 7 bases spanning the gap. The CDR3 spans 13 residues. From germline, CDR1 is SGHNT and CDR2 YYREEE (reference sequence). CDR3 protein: CASSLVGQDTQYF. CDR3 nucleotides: TGTGCCAGCAGCTTGGTGGGGCAAGATACGCAGTATTTT.

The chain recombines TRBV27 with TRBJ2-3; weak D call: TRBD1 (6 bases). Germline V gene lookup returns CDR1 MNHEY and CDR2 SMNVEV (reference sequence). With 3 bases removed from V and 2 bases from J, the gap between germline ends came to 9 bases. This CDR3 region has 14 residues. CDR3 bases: TGTGCCAGCAGTTTGAAGGGGGTCACAGATACGCAGTATTTT. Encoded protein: CASSLKGVTDTQYF.

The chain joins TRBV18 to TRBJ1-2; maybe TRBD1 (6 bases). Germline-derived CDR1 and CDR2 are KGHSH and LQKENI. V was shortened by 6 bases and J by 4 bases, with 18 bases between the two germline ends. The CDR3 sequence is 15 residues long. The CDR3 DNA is TGTGCCAGCTCTACCAACCAGGACAGATCCTATGGCTACACCTTC. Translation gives CASSTNQDRSYGYTF.

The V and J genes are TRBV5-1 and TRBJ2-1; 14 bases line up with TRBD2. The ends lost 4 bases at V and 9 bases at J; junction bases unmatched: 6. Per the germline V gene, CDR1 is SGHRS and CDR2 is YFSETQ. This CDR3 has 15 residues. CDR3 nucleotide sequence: TGCGCCAGCAGCATCGGACTAGCGGGGGGTAGTGAGCAGTTCTTC. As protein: CASSIGLAGGSEQFF.

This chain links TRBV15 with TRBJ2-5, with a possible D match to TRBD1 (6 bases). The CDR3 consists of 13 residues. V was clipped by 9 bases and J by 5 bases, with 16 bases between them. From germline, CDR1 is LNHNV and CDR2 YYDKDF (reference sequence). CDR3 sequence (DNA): TGTGCCACGAGGCCTTCAGGGGTGGAGACCCAGTACTTC. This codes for CATRPSGVETQYF. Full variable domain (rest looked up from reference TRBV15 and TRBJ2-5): DAMVIQNPRYQVTQFGKPVTLSCSQTLNHNVMYWYQQKSSQAPKLLFHYYDKDFNNEADTPDNFQSRRPNTSFCFLDIRSPGLGDTAMYLCATRPSGVETQYFGPGTRLLVL.

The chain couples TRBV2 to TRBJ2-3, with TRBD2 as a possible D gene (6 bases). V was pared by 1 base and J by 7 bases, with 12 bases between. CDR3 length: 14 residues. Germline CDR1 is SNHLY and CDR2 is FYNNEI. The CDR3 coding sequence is TGTGCCAGCAGTGAAGAACTAGCCGTTAATACGCAGTATTTT. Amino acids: CASSEELAVNTQYF.

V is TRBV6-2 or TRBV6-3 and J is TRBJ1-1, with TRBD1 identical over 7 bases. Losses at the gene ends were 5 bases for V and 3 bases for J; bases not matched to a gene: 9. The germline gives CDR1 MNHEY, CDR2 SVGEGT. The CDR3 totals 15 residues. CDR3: CASSGTNRGDTEAFF. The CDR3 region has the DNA TGTGCCAGCAGTGGAACCAACAGGGGTGACACTGAAGCTTTCTTT.

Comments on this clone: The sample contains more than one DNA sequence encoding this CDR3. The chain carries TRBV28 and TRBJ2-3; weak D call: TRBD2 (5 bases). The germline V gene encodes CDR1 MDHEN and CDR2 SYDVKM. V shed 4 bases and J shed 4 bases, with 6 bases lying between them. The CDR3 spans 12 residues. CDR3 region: CASSWGADTQYF. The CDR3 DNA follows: TGTGCCAGCAGTTGGGGAGCAGATACGCAGTATTTT. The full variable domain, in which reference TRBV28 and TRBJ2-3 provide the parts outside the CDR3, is DVKVTQSSRYLVKRTGEKVFLECVQDMDHENMFWYRQDPGLGLRLIYFSYDVKMKEKGDIPEGYSVSREKKERFSLILESASTNQTSMYLCASSWGADTQYFGPGTRLTVL.

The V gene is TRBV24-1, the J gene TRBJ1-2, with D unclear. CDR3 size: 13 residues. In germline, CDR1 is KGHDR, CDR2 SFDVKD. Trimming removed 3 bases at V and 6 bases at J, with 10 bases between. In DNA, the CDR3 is TGTGCCACCAGTGATACTCCTCCCCATGGCTACACCTTC. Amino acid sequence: CATSDTPPHGYTF.

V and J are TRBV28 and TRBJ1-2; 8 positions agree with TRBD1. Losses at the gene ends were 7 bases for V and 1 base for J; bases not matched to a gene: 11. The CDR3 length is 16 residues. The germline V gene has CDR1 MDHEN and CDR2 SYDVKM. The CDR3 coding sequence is TGTGCCAGCATCCAACCGGGACAGGAATATAACTATGGCTACACCTTC. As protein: CASIQPGQEYNYGYTF.

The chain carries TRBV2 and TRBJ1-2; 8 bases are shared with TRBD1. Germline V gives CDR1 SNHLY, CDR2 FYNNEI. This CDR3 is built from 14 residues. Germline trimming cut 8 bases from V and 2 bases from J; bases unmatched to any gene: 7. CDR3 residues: CASELDRANYGYTF. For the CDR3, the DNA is TGTGCCAGCGAACTGGACAGGGCCAACTATGGCTACACCTTC. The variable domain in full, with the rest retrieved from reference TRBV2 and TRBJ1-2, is EPEVTQTPSHQVTQMGQEVILRCVPISNHLYFYWYRQILGQKVEFLVSFYNNEISEKSEIFDDQFSVERPDGSNFTLKIRSTKLEDSAMYFCASELDRANYGYTFGSGTRLTVV.

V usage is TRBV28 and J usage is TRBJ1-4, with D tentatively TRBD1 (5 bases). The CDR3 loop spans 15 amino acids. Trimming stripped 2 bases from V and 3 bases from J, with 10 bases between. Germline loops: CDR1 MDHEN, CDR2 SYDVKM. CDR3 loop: CASSLRGSPNEKLFF. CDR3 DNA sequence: TGTGCCAGCAGTTTACGGGGGAGCCCTAATGAAAAACTGTTTTTT.

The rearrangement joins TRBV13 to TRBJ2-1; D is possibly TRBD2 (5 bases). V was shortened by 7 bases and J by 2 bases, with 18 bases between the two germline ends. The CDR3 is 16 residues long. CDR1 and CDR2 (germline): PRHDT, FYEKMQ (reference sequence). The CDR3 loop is CASTRGQARTYNEQFF. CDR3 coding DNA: TGTGCCAGCACCCGAGGGCAGGCGAGAACCTACAATGAGCAGTTCTTC.

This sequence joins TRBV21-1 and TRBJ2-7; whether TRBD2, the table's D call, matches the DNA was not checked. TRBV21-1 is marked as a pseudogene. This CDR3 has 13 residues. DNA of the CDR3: TGTGCCAGCAGCTCGCAAGAGGGCTACGAGCAGTACTTC. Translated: CASSSQEGYEQYF.

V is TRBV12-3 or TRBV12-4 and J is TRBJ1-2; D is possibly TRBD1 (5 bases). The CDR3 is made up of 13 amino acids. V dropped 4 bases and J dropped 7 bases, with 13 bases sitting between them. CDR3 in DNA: TGTGCCAGCAGTTATACAGGTCCGGGTGGCTACACCTTC. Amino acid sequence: CASSYTGPGGYTF.

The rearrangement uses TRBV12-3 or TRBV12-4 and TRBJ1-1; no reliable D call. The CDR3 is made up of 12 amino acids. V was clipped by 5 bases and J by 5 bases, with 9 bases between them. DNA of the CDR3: TGTGCCAGCAGTCACCGGGTTACTGAAGCTTTCTTT. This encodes CASSHRVTEAFF.

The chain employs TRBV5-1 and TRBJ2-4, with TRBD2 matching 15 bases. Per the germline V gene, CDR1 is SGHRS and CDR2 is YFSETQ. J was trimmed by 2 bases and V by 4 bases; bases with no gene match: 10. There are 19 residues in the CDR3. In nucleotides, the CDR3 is TGCGCCAGCAGCCCTGACGGACTAGCGGGAGGGCCAACCAAAAACATTCAGTACTTC. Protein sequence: CASSPDGLAGGPTKNIQYF.